This TCR beta chain was recovered during a study of T cells after yellow fever vaccination. V was clipped by 2 bases and J by 0 bases, with 14 bases between them. CDR3 length: 17 amino acids. CDR1 is LGHNA and CDR2 is YSLEER in the germline V gene. It was through 5'RACE template switching that TCR cDNA was made, with a universal primer site and UMIs added. TCRdb reprocessed the 5' RACE reads via MiXCR and lists one record per CDR3 protein. The top ten hold around 20% of the sample, which has more than 200,000 distinct CDR3 sequences, about 3.9% seen once. This clonotype was seen many times. Its specificity is not known. General study results and limits: At around 96% for CD4 and 75% to 90% for CD8, most primary-vaccination clones showed up again after the booster.

This sample comprised PBMCs, obtained 15 days after the yellow fever booster vaccination. This clonotype originated in a young man who received the YFV17D yellow fever vaccine. The chain carries TRBV4-3 and TRBJ2-1; no reliable D call. The CDR3 spells CASSQSETGSSYNEQFF. CDR3 sequence (DNA): TGCGCCAGCAGCCAATCTGAAACCGGTAGCTCCTACAATGAGCAGTTCTTC.